This T cell receptor (beta chain) was observed in a study of T cells in Graves' hyperthyroidism and ophthalmopathy. This clonotype was observed many times. The source material, RNA transcripts, was used to amplify TCR beta CDR3 regions. RT-PCR in the first round (using the HTBI primer set) targeted the TCR CDR3. TCRdb re-called the multiplex PCR reads with MiXCR, one entry per CDR3 protein. The top ten hold approximately 7.8% of the sample, which has about 290,000 distinct CDR3 sequences, 10% to 15% seen once. V was trimmed by 8 bases and J by 2 bases, leaving 18 bases between them. From germline, CDR1 is MNHNS and CDR2 SASEGT. This CDR3 has 15 residues.

Sequenced input: blood. The rearrangement joins TRBV6-1 to TRBJ1-2, with a possible D match to TRBD1 (6 bases). This receptor was taken from a woman younger than 45 with Graves' hyperthyroidism that later progressed to Graves' ophthalmopathy. The CDR3 region is CASGSRGQGNYGYTF. The DNA of the CDR3 is TGTGCCAGCGGGTCCCGGGGGCAGGGGAACTATGGCTACACCTTC.